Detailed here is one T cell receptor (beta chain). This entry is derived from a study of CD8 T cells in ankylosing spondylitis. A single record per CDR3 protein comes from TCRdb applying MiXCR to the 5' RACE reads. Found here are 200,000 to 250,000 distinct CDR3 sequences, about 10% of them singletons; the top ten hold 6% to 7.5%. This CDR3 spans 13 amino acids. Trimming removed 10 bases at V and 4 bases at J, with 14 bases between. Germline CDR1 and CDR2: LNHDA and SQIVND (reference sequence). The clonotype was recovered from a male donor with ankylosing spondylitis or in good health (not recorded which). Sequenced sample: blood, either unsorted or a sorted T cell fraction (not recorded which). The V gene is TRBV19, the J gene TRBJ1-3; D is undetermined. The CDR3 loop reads CATAPFSGNTIYF. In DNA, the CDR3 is TGTGCCACTGCCCCCTTCTCCGGAAACACCATATATTTT.